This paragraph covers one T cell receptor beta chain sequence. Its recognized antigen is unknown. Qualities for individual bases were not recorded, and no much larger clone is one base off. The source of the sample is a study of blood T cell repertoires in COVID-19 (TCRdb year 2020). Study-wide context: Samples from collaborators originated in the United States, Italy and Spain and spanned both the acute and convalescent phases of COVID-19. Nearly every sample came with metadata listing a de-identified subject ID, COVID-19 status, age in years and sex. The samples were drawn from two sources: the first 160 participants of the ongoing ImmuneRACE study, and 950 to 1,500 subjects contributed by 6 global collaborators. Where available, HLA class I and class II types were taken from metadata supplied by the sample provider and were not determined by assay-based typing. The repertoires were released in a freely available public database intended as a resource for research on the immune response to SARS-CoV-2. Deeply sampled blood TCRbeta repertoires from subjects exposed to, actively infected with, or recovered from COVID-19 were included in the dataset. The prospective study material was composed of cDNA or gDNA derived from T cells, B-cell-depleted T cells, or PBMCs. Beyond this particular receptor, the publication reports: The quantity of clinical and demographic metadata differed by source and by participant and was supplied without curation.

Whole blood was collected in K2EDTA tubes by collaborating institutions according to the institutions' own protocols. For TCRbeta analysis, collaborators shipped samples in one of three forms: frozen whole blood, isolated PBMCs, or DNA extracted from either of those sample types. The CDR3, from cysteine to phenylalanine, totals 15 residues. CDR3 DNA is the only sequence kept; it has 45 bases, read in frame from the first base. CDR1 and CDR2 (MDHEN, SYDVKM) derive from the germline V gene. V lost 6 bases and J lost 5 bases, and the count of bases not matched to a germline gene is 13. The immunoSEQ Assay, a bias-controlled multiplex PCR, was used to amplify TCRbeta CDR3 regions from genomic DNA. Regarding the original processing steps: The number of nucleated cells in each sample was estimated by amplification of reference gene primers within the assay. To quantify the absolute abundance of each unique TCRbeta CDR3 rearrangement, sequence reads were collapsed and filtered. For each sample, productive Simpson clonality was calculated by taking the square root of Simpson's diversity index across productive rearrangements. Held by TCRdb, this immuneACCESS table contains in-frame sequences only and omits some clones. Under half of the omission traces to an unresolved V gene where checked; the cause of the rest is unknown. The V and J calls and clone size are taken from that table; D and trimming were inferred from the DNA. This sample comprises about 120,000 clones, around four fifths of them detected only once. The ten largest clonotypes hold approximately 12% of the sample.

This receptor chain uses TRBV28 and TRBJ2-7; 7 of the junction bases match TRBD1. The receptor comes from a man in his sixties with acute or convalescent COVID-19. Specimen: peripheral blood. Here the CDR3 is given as CASRTRQGMTHEQYF. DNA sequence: TGTGCCAGCAGGACCCGACAGGGTATGACCCACGAGCAGTACTTC.